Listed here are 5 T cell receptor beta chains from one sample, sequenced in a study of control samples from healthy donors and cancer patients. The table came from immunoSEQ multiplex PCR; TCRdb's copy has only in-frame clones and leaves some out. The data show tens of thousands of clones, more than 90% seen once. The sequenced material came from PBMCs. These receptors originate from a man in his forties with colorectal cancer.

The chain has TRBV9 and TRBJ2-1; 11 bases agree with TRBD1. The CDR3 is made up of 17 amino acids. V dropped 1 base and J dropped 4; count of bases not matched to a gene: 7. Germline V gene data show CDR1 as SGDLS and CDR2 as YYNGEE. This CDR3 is CASSVTTGTGGYNEQFF. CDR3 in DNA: TGTGCCAGCAGCGTAACGACCGGGACAGGGGGTTACAATGAGCAGTTCTTC.

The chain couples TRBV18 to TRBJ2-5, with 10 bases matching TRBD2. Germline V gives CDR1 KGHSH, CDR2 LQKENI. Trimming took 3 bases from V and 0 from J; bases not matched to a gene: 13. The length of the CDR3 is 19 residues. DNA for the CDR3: TGTGCCAGCTCACCCCGGAGTAGCGGGGGGTTTTCTTACCAAGAGACCCAGTACTTC. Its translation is CASSPRSSGGFSYQETQYF.

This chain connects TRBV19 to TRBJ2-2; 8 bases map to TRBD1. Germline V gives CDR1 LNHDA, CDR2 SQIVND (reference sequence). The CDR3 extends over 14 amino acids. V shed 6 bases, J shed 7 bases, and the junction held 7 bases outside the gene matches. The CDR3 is CASSQGADGGELFF. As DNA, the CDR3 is TGTGCCAGTAGCCAGGGGGCGGACGGCGGGGAGCTGTTTTTT.

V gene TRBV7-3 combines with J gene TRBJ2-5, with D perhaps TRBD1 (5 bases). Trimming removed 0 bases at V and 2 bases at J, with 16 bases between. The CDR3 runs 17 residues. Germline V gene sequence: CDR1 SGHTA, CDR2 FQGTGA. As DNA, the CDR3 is TGTGCCAGCAGCTTAACAGGACGGCAGGGTAGTCAAGAGACCCAGTACTTC. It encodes CASSLTGRQGSQETQYF.

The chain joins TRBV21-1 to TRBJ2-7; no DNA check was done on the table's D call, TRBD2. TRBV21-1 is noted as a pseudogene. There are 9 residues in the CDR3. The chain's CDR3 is CASAREQYF. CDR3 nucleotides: TGTGCCAGCGCGAGGGAGCAGTACTTC.